The subject of this entry is one T cell receptor (beta chain). Antigen specificity is unknown. This specimen belongs to a study of Ad26.COV2.S vaccination and SARS-CoV-2 variants. Sequencing used immunoSEQ multiplex PCR; TCRdb keeps in-frame clones, though not all of them. This repertoire shows 200,000 to 250,000 clones, more than 75% found once; its top ten account for about 10%. Treatment reported: around 19 received Ad26.COV2.S at low or high dose, single or two shots; a few received placebo; per-sample allocation not given. The samples were gathered on day 63 after the first injection of vaccine or placebo. Boston provided a donor who was an adult aged 18-55 years. Wuhan-strain spike was delivered by a replication-incompetent Ad26 vector. Overall study results and limits: From the TCR breadth and depth analyses, total T cell responses may have been underestimated.

The CDR3 sequence is 15 residues long. Per germline, CDR1 SGHDT and CDR2 YYEEEE. Trimming stripped 2 bases from V and 9 bases from J, with 18 bases between. V gene TRBV5-6 combines with J gene TRBJ2-1; the D gene is possibly TRBD2 (5 bases). The clonotype originates from a person aged 18-60 years who received the Ad26.COV2.S COVID-19 vaccine or a placebo. This sample comprised peripheral blood, obtained in a trial of Ad26.COV2.S vaccine versus placebo. The DNA of the CDR3 is TGTGCCAGCAGCTTTTGGGGAGATGTGGTGGCTGAGCAGTTCTTC. Its translation: CASSFWGDVVAEQFF.